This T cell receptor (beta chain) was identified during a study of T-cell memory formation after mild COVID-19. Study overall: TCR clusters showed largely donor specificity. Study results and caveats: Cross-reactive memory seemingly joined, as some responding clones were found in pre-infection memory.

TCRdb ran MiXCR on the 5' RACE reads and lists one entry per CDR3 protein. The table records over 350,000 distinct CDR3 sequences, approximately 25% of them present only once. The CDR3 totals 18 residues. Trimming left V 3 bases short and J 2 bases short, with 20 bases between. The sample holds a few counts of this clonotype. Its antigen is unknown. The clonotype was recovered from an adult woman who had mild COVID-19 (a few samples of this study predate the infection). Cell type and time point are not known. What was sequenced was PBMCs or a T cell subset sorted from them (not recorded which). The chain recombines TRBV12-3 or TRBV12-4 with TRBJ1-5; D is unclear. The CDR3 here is CASSFWNSPFEGNQPQHF. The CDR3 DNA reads TGTGCCAGCAGTTTCTGGAACAGCCCCTTCGAGGGCAATCAGCCCCAGCATTTT.